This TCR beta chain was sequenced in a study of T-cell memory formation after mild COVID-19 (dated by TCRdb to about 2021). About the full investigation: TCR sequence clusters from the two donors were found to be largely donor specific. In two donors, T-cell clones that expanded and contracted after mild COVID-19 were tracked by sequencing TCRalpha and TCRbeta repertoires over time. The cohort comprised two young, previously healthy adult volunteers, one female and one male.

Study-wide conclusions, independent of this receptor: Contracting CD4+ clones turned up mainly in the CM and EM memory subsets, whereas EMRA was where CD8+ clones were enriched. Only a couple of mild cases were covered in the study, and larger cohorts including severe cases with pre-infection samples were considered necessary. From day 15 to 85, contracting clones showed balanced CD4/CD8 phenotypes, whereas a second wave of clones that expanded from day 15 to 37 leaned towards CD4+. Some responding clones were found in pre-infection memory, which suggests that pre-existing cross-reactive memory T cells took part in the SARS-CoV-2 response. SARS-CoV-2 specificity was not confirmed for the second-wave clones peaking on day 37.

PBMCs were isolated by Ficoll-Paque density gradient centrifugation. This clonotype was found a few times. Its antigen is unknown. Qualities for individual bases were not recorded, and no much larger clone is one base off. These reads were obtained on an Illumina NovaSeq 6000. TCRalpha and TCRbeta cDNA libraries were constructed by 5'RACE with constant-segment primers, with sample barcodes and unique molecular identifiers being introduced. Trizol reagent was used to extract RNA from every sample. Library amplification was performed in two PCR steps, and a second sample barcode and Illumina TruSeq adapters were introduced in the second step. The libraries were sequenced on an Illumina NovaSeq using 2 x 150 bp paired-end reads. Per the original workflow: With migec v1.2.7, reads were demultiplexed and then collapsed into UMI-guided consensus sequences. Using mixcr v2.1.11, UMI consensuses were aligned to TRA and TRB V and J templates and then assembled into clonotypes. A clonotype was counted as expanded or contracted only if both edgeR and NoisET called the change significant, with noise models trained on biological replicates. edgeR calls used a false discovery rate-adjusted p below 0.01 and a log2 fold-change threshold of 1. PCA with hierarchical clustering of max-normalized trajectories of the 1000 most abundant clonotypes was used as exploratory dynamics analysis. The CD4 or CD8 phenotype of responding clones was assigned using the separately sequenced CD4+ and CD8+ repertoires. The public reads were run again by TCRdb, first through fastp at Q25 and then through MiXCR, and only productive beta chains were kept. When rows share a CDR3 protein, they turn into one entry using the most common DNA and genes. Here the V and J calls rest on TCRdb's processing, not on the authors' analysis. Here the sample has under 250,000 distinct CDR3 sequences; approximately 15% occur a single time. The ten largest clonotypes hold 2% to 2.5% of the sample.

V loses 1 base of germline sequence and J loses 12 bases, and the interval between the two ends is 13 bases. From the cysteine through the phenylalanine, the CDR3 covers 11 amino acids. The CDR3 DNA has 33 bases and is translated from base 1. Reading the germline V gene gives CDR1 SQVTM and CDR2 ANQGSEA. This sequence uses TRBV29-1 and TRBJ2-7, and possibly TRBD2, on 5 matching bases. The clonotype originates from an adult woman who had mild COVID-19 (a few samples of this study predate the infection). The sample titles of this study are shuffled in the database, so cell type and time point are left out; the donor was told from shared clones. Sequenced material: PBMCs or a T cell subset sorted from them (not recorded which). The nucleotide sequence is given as TGCAGCGTTGAAGTGCACGGAGAGGGGTACTTC. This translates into CSVEVHGEGYF.